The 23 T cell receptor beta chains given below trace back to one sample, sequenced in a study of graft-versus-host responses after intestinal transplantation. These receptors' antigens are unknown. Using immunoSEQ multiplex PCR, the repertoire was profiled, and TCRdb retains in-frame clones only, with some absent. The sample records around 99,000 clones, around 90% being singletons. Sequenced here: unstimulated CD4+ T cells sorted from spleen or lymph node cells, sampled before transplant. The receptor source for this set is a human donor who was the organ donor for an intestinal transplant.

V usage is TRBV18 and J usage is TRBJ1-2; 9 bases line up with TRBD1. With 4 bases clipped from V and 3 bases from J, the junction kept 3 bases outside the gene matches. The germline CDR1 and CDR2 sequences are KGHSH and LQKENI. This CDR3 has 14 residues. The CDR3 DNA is TGTGCCAGCTCACAGGGACAGGGATACTATGGCTACACCTTC. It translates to CASSQGQGYYGYTF.

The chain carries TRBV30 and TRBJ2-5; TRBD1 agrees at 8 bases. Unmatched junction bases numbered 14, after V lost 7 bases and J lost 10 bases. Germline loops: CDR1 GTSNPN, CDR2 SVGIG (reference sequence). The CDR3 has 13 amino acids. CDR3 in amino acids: CAFRGQGPGGQYF. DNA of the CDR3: TGTGCCTTTCGCGGACAGGGACCCGGAGGCCAGTACTTC.

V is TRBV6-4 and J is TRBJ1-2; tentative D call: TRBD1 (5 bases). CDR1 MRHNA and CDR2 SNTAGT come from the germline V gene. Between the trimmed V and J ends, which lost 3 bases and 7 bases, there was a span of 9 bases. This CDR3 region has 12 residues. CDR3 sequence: CASSEGVSGYTF. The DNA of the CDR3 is TGTGCCAGCAGTGAGGGGGTATCTGGCTACACCTTC.

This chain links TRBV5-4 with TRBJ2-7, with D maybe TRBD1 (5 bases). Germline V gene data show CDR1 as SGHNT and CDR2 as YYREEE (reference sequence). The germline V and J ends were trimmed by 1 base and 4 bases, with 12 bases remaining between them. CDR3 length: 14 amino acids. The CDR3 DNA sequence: TGTGCCAGCAGCTTGCGGCAGGGCAAGTACGAGCAGTACTTC. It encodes CASSLRQGKYEQYF.

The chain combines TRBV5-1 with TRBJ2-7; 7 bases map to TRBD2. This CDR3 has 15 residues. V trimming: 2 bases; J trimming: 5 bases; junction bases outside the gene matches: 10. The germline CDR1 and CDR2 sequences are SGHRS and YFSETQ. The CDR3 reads CASSFATGGGNEQYF. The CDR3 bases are TGCGCCAGCAGCTTTGCAACGGGAGGCGGGAACGAGCAGTACTTC.

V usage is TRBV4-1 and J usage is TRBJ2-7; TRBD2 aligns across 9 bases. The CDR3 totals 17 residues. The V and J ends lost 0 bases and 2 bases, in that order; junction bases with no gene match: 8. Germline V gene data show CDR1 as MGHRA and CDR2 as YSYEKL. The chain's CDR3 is CASSQDVAGGSTYEQYF. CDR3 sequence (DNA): TGCGCCAGCAGCCAAGATGTTGCGGGAGGGTCAACCTACGAGCAGTACTTC.

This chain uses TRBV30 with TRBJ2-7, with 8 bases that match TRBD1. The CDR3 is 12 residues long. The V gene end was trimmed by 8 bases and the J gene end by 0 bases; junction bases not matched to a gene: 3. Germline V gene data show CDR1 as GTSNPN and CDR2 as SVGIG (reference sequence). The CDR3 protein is CAGQGSSYEQYF. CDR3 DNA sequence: TGTGCCGGACAGGGTAGCTCCTACGAGCAGTACTTC.

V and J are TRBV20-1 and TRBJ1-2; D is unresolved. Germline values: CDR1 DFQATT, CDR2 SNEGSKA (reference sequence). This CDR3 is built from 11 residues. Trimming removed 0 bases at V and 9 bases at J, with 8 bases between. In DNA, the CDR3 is TGCAGTGCTAGAGATGTGGACCGCTACACCTTC. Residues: CSARDVDRYTF.

This CDR3 is CASSQGQGGNYGYTF. Written as DNA, the CDR3 is TGTGCCAGCAGCCAAGGACAGGGTGGGAACTATGGCTACACCTTC. V usage is TRBV11-3 and J usage is TRBJ1-2; 8 bases agree with TRBD1. V dropped 5 bases and J dropped 2; count of bases not matched to a gene: 7. Germline lookup yields CDR1 SGHNT and CDR2 YENEEA. The CDR3 length is 15 residues.

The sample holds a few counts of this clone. CDR3 residues: CASSPRGEKLFF. Here the CDR3 DNA reads TGTGCCAGCAGCCCGAGAGGGGAAAAACTGTTTTTT. The chain is built from TRBV5-5 and TRBJ1-4; no reliable D call. With 4 bases removed from V and 8 bases from J, the gap between germline ends came to 9 bases. The CDR3 covers 12 residues. Per germline, CDR1 SGHKS and CDR2 YYEKEE (reference sequence).

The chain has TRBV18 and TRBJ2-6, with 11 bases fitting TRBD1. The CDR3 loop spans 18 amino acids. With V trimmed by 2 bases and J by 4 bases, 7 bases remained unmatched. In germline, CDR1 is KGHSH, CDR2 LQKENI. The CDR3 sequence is CASSPLGQGGSGANVLTF. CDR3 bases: TGTGCCAGCTCACCATTGGGACAGGGGGGCAGCGGGGCCAACGTCCTGACTTTC.

The CDR3: CASSQEGANYGYTF. As DNA, the CDR3 is TGCGCCAGCAGCCAAGAGGGAGCTAACTATGGCTACACCTTC. The V and J genes are TRBV4-1 and TRBJ1-2; no clear D. CDR3 size: 14 residues. Germline CDR1 MGHRA, CDR2 YSYEKL. The V end was cut by 0 bases, the J end by 0 bases, with 5 bases between.

The CDR3 nucleotides are TGTGCCAGCAGCTTCTCCCCGTCCAATTCTGAGACCCAGTACTTC. It is translated as CASSFSPSNSETQYF. The chain joins TRBV11-3 to TRBJ2-5, with no clear D. Germline assignment: CDR1 SGHNT and CDR2 YENEEA. Trimming cost V 3 bases and J 5 bases, with 16 bases left between them. This CDR3 is built from 15 residues.

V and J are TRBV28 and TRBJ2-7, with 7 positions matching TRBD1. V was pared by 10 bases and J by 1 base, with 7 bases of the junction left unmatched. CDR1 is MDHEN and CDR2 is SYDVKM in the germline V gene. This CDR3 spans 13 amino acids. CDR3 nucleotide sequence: TGTGCCACCTCGAGGGGGCCTTCCTACGAGCAGTACTTC. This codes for CATSRGPSYEQYF.

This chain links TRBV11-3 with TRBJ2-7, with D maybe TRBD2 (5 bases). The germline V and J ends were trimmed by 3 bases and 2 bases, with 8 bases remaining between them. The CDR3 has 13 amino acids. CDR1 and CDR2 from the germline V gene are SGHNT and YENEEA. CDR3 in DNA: TGTGCCAGCAGCTTTCCGGGAACCTACGAGCAGTACTTC. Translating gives CASSFPGTYEQYF.

The CDR3 DNA sequence: TGTGCCAGCTCATCCGCCTGGGGCGGCTCCTACAATGAGCAGTTCTTC. It encodes CASSSAWGGSYNEQFF. This rearrangement joins TRBV18 to TRBJ2-1, with D maybe TRBD1 (5 bases). The CDR3 has 16 residues. The germline V gene encodes CDR1 KGHSH and CDR2 LQKENI. V was clipped by 5 bases and J by 0 bases, with 14 bases between them.

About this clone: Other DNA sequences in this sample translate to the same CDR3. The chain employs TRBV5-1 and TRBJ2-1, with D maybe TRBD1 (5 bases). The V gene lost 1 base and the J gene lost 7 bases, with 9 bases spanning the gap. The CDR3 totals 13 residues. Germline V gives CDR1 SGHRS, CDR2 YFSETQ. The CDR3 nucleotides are TGCGCCAGCAGCTTGATTCCAGGGAATGAGCAGTTCTTC. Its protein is CASSLIPGNEQFF.

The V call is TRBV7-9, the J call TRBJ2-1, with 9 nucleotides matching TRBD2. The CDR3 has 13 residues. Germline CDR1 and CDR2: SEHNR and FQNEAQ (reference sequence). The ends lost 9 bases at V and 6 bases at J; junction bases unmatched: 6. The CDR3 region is CARRLAEFNEQFF. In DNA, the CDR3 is TGTGCCAGGAGACTAGCGGAGTTCAATGAGCAGTTCTTC.

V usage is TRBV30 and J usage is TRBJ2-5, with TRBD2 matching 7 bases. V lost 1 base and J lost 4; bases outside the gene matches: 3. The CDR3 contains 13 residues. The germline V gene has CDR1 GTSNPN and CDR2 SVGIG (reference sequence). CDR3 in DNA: TGTGCCTGGAGTGGACTAGCATCAGAGACCCAGTACTTC. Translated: CAWSGLASETQYF. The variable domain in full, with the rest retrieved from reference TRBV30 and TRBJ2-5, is SQTIHQWPATLVQPVGSPLSLECTVEGTSNPNLYWYRQAAGRGLQLLFYSVGIGQISSEVPQNLSASRPQDRQFILSSKKLLLSDSGFYLCAWSGLASETQYFGPGTRLLVL.

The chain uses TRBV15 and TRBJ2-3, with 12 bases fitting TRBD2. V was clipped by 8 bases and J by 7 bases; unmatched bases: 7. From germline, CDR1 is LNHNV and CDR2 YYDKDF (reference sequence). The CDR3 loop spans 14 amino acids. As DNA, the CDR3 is TGTGCCACCTGGCTAGCGGGAGGGGGGAATACGCAGTATTTT. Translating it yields CATWLAGGGNTQYF.

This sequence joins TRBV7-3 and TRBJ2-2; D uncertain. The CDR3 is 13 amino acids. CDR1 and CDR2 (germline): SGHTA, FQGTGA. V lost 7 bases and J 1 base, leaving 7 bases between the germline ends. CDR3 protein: CASTPGNTGELFF. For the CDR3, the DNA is TGTGCCAGCACCCCAGGGAACACCGGGGAGCTGTTTTTT. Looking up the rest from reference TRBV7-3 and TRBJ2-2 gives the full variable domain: GAGVSQTPSNKVTEKGKYVELRCDPISGHTALYWYRQSLGQGPEFLIYFQGTGAADDSGLPNDRFFAVRPEGSVSTLKIQRTERGDSAVYLCASTPGNTGELFFGEGSRLTVL.

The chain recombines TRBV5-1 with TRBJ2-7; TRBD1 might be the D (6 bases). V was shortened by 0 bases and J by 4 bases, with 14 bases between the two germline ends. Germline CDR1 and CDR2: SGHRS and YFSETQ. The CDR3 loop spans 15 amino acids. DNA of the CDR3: TGCGCCAGCAGCTTGGCCGAGCAGGGGCTATACGAGCAGTACTTC. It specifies CASSLAEQGLYEQYF.

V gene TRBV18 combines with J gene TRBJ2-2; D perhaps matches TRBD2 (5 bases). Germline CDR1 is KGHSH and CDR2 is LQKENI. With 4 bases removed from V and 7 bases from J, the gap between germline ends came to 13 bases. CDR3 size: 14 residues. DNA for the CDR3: TGTGCCAGCTCACGCGTACTAGAGGGCGGGGAGCTGTTTTTT. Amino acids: CASSRVLEGGELFF.